This TCR beta chain was captured in a study of STAT5B mutations in CD4+ large granular lymphocyte leukemia. Repertoires were generated with immunoSEQ multiplex PCR, while TCRdb's copy carries only in-frame clones and drops some. The data contain 20,000 to 25,000 clones, 79% of them singletons. Germline CDR1 is MRHNA and CDR2 is SNTAGT. CDR3 length: 14 amino acids. Trimming stripped 4 bases from V and 5 bases from J, with 12 bases between. The chain has TRBV6-4 and TRBJ2-1; D gene unclear. The sequence was obtained from a human donor in good health. The sample taken for sequencing was CD4+ T cells from blood buffy coats. CDR3 coding DNA: TGTGCCAGCAGTGTGACCCACGCAGACAATGAGCAGTTCTTC. This encodes CASSVTHADNEQFF.